This T cell receptor beta chain came from a study of PD-1 blockade in classical Hodgkin lymphoma. Produced via immunoSEQ multiplex PCR; TCRdb's table is partial and in-frame only. The data contain around 7,700 clones, roughly 88% of them singletons. Every patient experienced relapse after autologous stem cell transplantation, and brentuximab vedotin exposure varied. Researchers report purifying CD4+ T cells from thawed PBMCs by magnetic negative selection. The TCR originated in a human donor with classical Hodgkin lymphoma. The specimen was CD4+ T cells from blood, collected at baseline.

CDR3 sequence (DNA): TGTGCCAGCAGCCGGGGCTTAGCGGGAGTGACAGATACGCAGTATTTT. This gives the protein CASSRGLAGVTDTQYF. The genes are TRBV5-4 and TRBJ2-3, with 9 bases matching TRBD2. The CDR3 length is 16 residues. Trimming cost V 4 bases and J 3 bases; bases outside gene matches: 9. CDR1 SGHNT and CDR2 YYREEE come from the germline V gene (reference sequence).